A single sample is the source of the 26 T cell receptor beta chains below, sequenced in a study of radiation and T cells in renal cell carcinoma. Profiling relied on immunoSEQ multiplex PCR, and the TCRdb table lists in-frame clones only, not all of them. The repertoire holds some 130,000 clones, with 75% to 90% as singletons. Stated time point: blood 2 weeks post-SBRT. Regarding treatment: 15 Gy SBRT to primary tumor, nephrectomy 4 weeks later. Sequenced here: blood, sampled from a patient whose treatment included radiotherapy and nephrectomy. The receptor source for this set is a woman aged 55 to 70 with renal cell carcinoma.

The chain combines TRBV28 with TRBJ1-2; D not certain. V dropped 6 bases and J dropped 4 bases, with 18 bases sitting between them. Germline V lookup: CDR1 MDHEN, CDR2 SYDVKM. CDR3 size: 15 residues. The CDR3 loop is CASSSQDTTRYGYTF. The CDR3 nucleotides read TGTGCCAGCAGCTCACAAGACACTACACGCTATGGCTACACCTTC.

V gene TRBV27 combines with J gene TRBJ2-6; the match to TRBD1 covers 10 bases. The CDR3 consists of 17 residues. Per germline, CDR1 MNHEY and CDR2 SMNVEV (reference sequence). After removal of 6 bases from V and 1 base from J, the junction contained 6 bases not matched to a gene. CDR3 sequence (DNA): TGTGCCAGCAGACGAGACAGGGGGCTTTCTGGGGCCAACGTCCTGACTTTC. Its protein product is CASRRDRGLSGANVLTF.

The chain joins TRBV7-9 to TRBJ1-1; no firm D call. CDR3 length: 14 residues. Germline lookup yields CDR1 SEHNR and CDR2 FQNEAQ (reference sequence). V shed 0 bases and J shed 1 base, with 6 bases lying between them. The CDR3 bases are TGTGCCAGCAGCTTAGCCGCTCAGAACACTGAAGCTTTCTTT. Amino acids: CASSLAAQNTEAFF.

The chain couples TRBV5-1 to TRBJ1-4, with 8 positions matching TRBD1. V trimming: 3 bases; J trimming: 8 bases; junction bases outside the gene matches: 12. The germline V gene has CDR1 SGHRS and CDR2 YFSETQ. The CDR3 extends over 16 amino acids. CDR3 in amino acids: CASSSTDRGPWEKLFF. CDR3 DNA: TGCGCCAGCAGCTCGACCGACAGGGGCCCCTGGGAAAAACTGTTTTTT. Variable domain in full (rest from reference TRBV5-1 and TRBJ1-4): KAGVTQTPRYLIKTRGQQVTLSCSPISGHRSVSWYQQTPGQGLQFLFEYFSETQRNKGNFPGRFSGRQFSNSRSEMNVSTLELGDSALYLCASSSTDRGPWEKLFFGSGTQLSVL.

V usage is TRBV18 and J usage is TRBJ1-1, with D possibly matching TRBD1 (6 bases). This CDR3 comprises 15 residues. Trimming pared 2 bases from V and 2 bases from J, leaving 12 bases between. CDR1 is KGHSH and CDR2 is LQKENI in the germline V gene. CDR3 nucleotides: TGTGCCAGCTCACCAGGGGACAAGTCAAACACTGAAGCTTTCTTT. This translates into CASSPGDKSNTEAFF.

V gene TRBV6-5 combines with J gene TRBJ2-1; 8 nucleotides line up with TRBD1. V was clipped by 2 bases and J by 6 bases; unmatched bases: 3. Germline CDR1 and CDR2: MNHEY and SVGAGI. CDR3 length equals 14 residues. The DNA for the CDR3 is TGTGCCAGCAGTTACACCACAGGGGGCAATGAGCAGTTCTTC. It codes for CASSYTTGGNEQFF.

The table lists this clone with a few counts. The chain carries TRBV19 and TRBJ2-2; D is perhaps TRBD2 (7 bases). Germline values: CDR1 LNHDA, CDR2 SQIVND (reference sequence). The CDR3 is 16 amino acids. V was pared by 7 bases and J by 6 bases, with 21 bases between. CDR3 sequence (DNA): TGTGCCAGTACTCCCGGTGGGGGGGGCGTTCCCGGGGAGCTGTTTTTT. As protein: CASTPGGGGVPGELFF.

The J gene is TRBJ2-1, the V gene TRBV5-5; 9 bases line up with TRBD1. Germline V gives CDR1 SGHKS, CDR2 YYEKEE (reference sequence). The CDR3 loop spans 16 amino acids. V lost 3 bases and J lost 1; bases outside the gene matches: 5. The CDR3 spells CASSSGQGLSYNEQFF. The DNA of the CDR3 is TGTGCCAGCAGCTCTGGACAGGGGCTATCCTACAATGAGCAGTTCTTC.

The genes are TRBV19 and TRBJ2-5; D gene unclear. V lost 3 bases to trimming and J lost 0 bases, with 8 bases between them. Germline-derived CDR1 and CDR2 are LNHDA and SQIVND (reference sequence). The length of the CDR3 is 14 residues. The CDR3 coding sequence is TGTGCCAGTAGTATGGTGCTGTACCAAGAGACCCAGTACTTC. As protein: CASSMVLYQETQYF.

This clone is a singleton in its sample. The chain links TRBV7-6 to TRBJ2-7; D ambiguous. Trimming removed 0 bases from V and 0 bases from J, with 9 bases in between. Germline V gene data show CDR1 as SGHVS and CDR2 as FNYEAQ. The CDR3 has 15 residues. As DNA, the CDR3 is TGTGCCAGCAGCTTAGCGCATTCTAGCTCCTACGAGCAGTACTTC. Residues: CASSLAHSSSYEQYF.

The chain couples TRBV11-3 to TRBJ2-2, with D unresolved. This CDR3 is built from 12 residues. V was cut by 3 bases and J by 7 bases, with 6 bases left in between. Looked up from germline, CDR1 is SGHNT and CDR2 is YENEEA. The CDR3 here is CASSFNYGELFF. In DNA, the CDR3 is TGTGCCAGCAGCTTCAACTACGGGGAGCTGTTTTTT.

Here the CDR3 reads CASSPPLAGGQTNTGELFF. CDR3 in DNA: TGTGCCAGCAGTCCCCCACTAGCGGGGGGACAAACGAACACCGGGGAGCTGTTTTTT. The V and J genes are TRBV27 and TRBJ2-2, with 12 bases matching TRBD2. Germline V gives CDR1 MNHEY, CDR2 SMNVEV (reference sequence). The CDR3 has 19 amino acids. With V trimmed by 5 bases and J by 0 bases, 10 bases remained unmatched.

The rearrangement links TRBV29-1 to TRBJ1-2; possible D gene TRBD1, 5 bases. Trimming pared 4 bases from V and 6 bases from J, leaving 9 bases between. The CDR3 extends over 11 amino acids. CDR1 is SQVTM, CDR2 ANQGSEA, per germline. CDR3 loop: CSVGGVDGYTF. CDR3 DNA: TGCAGCGTTGGGGGGGTGGATGGCTACACCTTC. The entire variable domain, with the rest obtained from reference TRBV29-1 and TRBJ1-2, is as follows: SAVISQKPSRDICQRGTSLTIQCQVDSQVTMMFWYRQQPGQSLTLIATANQGSEATYESGFVIDKFPISRPNLTFSTLTVSNMSPEDSSIYLCSVGGVDGYTFGSGTRLTVV.

This clone was observed once. The rearrangement joins TRBV19 to TRBJ2-1; unclear D gene. V was trimmed by 1 base and J by 10 bases, leaving 8 bases between them. This CDR3 contains 12 residues. Germline V lookup: CDR1 LNHDA, CDR2 SQIVND (reference sequence). CDR3 sequence: CASSIGVSEQFF. CDR3 coding DNA: TGTGCCAGTAGTATAGGCGTCTCAGAGCAGTTCTTC.

This rearrangement joins TRBV28 to TRBJ2-7, with D perhaps TRBD2 (6 bases). The V end was cut by 5 bases, the J end by 5 bases, with 19 bases between. Germline CDR1 MDHEN, CDR2 SYDVKM. This CDR3 comprises 15 residues. In DNA, the CDR3 is TGTGCCAGCAGTCTAGGAGGGAAACTGGGCCACGAGCAGTACTTC. Encoded protein: CASSLGGKLGHEQYF.

V gene TRBV28 combines with J gene TRBJ1-1; TRBD1 is a possible D gene (6 bases). V was shortened by 7 bases and J by 5 bases, with 17 bases between the two germline ends. Per the germline V gene, CDR1 is MDHEN and CDR2 is SYDVKM. The CDR3 runs to 14 residues. The CDR3 DNA follows: TGTGCCAGCACAAGACAGGCTCGTTTGACTGAAGCTTTCTTT. Translating gives CASTRQARLTEAFF. The full variable domain, in which reference TRBV28 and TRBJ1-1 provide the parts outside the CDR3, is DVKVTQSSRYLVKRTGEKVFLECVQDMDHENMFWYRQDPGLGLRLIYFSYDVKMKEKGDIPEGYSVSREKKERFSLILESASTNQTSMYLCASTRQARLTEAFFGQGTRLTVV.

This clone was detected only a few times. The chain joins TRBV25-1 to TRBJ2-1; D is tentatively TRBD1 or TRBD2 (5 bases each). Germline assignment: CDR1 MGHDK and CDR2 SYGVNS. V gave up 6 bases and J gave up 4 bases, with 16 bases separating them. The CDR3 sequence is 15 residues long. CDR3 in DNA: TGTGCCAGCAGCGACCGGGACCGTCTATACAATGAGCAGTTCTTC. It yields the protein CASSDRDRLYNEQFF.

This clone has a single count. The V and J genes are TRBV5-1 and TRBJ2-7, with 9 bases lining up with TRBD1. The CDR3 is 15 amino acids. The germline gives CDR1 SGHRS, CDR2 YFSETQ. V shed 4 bases and J 1 base; nucleotides not matched to a gene: 6. DNA of the CDR3: TGCGCCAGCAGCCCCCCGGGACAGGGATCCTACGAGCAGTACTTC. It specifies CASSPPGQGSYEQYF.

This chain links TRBV25-1 with TRBJ2-5; D is ambiguous. The J call may not be correct, given that the DNA end is closer to TRBJ2-7. This CDR3 spans 14 amino acids. The germline V gene encodes CDR1 MGHDK and CDR2 SYGVNS. The CDR3 is CASSERHTDYEQYF. In DNA, the CDR3 is TGTGCCAGCAGTGAACGACATACTGACTACGAGCAGTACTTC.

This clone turned up a few times. The gene calls are TRBV9 and TRBJ1-1; D not resolved. Germline values: CDR1 SGDLS, CDR2 YYNGEE. This CDR3 contains 14 residues. Trimming pared 2 bases from V and 3 bases from J, leaving 11 bases between. The CDR3 sequence is CASSVRPLDTEAFF. The CDR3 bases are TGTGCCAGCAGCGTCAGGCCTTTGGACACTGAAGCTTTCTTT.

This clone came up once. This chain joins TRBV6-1 and TRBJ2-5; possibly TRBD1 for D (5 bases). Between the trimmed V and J ends, which lost 0 bases and 2 bases, there was a span of 7 bases. The CDR3 spans 14 residues. The germline V gene encodes CDR1 MNHNS and CDR2 SASEGT. The CDR3 DNA reads as TGTGCCAGCAGTGAAGCAGGGGTACAAGAGACCCAGTACTTC. It is translated as CASSEAGVQETQYF.

CDR3 loop: CASSQGLAGDLDTQYF. DNA for the CDR3: TGCGCCAGCAGCCAAGGACTAGCTGGGGATTTAGATACGCAGTATTTT. V gene TRBV4-1 combines with J gene TRBJ2-3, with 7 bases that match TRBD2. The CDR3 is made up of 16 amino acids. The V segment lost 1 base and the J segment 5 bases; nucleotides outside the gene matches: 9. Germline assignment: CDR1 MGHRA and CDR2 YSYEKL.

This chain uses TRBV7-3 with TRBJ2-7, with 7 bases fitting TRBD2. CDR3 length: 14 residues. Germline CDR1 reads SGHTA; CDR2 reads FQGTGA. Trimming cost V 3 bases and J 5 bases; bases outside gene matches: 7. The DNA of the CDR3 is TGTGCCAGCAGCTTCGGCGGGAGTATCGACGAGCAGTACTTC. Translated, it gives CASSFGGSIDEQYF.

This clone was counted once. The chain carries TRBV15 and TRBJ1-1; D might be TRBD1 (6 bases). The CDR3 runs 14 residues. Germline CDR1 LNHNV, CDR2 YYDKDF (reference sequence). Trimming pared 5 bases from V and 2 bases from J, leaving 12 bases between. CDR3 loop: CATSPWGANTEAFF. The CDR3 region has the DNA TGTGCCACCAGCCCATGGGGGGCCAACACTGAAGCTTTCTTT.

V is TRBV6-5 and J is TRBJ2-1; possibly TRBD2 for D (6 bases). V shed 0 bases and J shed 11 bases, with 17 bases lying between them. This CDR3 is 15 amino acids long. Germline V gene sequence: CDR1 MNHEY, CDR2 SVGAGI. CDR3 DNA: TGTGCCAGCAGTTACTCGTGGGAGGAGGGACTGCAGCAGTTCTTC. Translation gives CASSYSWEEGLQQFF.

A word on this clone: One end of the junction is discordant with germline, which a read error may explain. The chain has TRBV7-7 and TRBJ1-3; maybe TRBD1 (6 bases). The CDR3 is 16 amino acids. Germline loops: CDR1 SSHAT, CDR2 FNYEAQ (reference sequence). The CDR3 nucleotides are TGTGCTAGCAGCTTAGACGCCAGGGGTCCAGGAAACACCATATATTTT. Its translation: CASSLDARGPGNTIYF.